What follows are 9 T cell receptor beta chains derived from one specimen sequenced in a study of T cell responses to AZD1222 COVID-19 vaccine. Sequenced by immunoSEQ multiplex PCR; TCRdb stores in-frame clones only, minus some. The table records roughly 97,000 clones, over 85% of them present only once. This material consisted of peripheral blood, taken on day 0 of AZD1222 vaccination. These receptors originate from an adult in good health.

This chain's CDR3 is CASSPRGEAPFDTQYF. The CDR3 nucleotides read TGTGCCAGCAGCCCACGGGGGGAGGCCCCCTTTGATACGCAGTATTTT. The chain is built from TRBV28 and TRBJ2-3, with 7 bases identical to TRBD2. V shed 6 bases and J 6 bases; nucleotides not matched to a gene: 15. CDR3 length equals 16 residues. From germline, CDR1 is MDHEN and CDR2 SYDVKM.

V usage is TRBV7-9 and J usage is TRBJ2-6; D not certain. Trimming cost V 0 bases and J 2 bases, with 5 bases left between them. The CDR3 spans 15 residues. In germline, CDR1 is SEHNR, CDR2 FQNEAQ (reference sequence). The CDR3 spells CASSLANAGANVLTF. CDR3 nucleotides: TGTGCCAGCAGCTTAGCGAACGCTGGGGCCAACGTCCTGACTTTC.

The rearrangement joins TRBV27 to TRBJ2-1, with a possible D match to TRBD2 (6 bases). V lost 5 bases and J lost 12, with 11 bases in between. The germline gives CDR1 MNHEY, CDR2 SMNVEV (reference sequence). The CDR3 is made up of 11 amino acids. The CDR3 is CASSRRGRQFF. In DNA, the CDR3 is TGTGCCAGCAGTAGGCGGGGCAGGCAGTTCTTC.

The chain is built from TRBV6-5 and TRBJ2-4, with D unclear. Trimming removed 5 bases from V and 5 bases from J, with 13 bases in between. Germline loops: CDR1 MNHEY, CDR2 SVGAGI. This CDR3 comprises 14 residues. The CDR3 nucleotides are TGTGCCAGCAGTCAGATTGGCGGAGAAAACATTCAGTACTTC. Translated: CASSQIGGENIQYF.

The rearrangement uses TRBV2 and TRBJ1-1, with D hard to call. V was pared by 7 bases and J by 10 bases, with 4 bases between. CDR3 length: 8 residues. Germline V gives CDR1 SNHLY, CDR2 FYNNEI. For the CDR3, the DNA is TGTGCCAGCAATGGAGCTTTCTTT. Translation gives CASNGAFF. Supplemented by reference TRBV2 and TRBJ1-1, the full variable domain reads EPEVTQTPSHQVTQMGQEVILRCVPISNHLYFYWYRQILGQKVEFLVSFYNNEISEKSEIFDDQFSVERPDGSNFTLKIRSTKLEDSAMYFCASNGAFFGQGTRLTVV.

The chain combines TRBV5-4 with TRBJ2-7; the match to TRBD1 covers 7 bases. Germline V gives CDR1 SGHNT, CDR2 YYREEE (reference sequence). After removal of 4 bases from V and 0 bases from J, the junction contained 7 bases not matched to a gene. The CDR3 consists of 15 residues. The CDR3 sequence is CASSRQGSSSYEQYF. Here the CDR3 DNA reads TGTGCCAGCAGCCGACAGGGTTCCTCCTCCTACGAGCAGTACTTC.

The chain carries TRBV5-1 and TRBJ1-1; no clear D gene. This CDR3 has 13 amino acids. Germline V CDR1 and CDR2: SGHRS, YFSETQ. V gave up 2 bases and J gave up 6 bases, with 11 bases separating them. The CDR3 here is CASSLAGVSEAFF. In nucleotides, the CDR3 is TGCGCCAGCAGCTTAGCGGGCGTATCTGAAGCTTTCTTT.

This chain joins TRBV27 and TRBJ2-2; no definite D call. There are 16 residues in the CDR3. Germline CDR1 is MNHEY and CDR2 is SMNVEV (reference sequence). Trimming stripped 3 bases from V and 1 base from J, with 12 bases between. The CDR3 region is CASSFIVGLNTGELFF. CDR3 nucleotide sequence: TGTGCCAGCAGTTTTATAGTGGGATTGAACACCGGGGAGCTGTTTTTT.

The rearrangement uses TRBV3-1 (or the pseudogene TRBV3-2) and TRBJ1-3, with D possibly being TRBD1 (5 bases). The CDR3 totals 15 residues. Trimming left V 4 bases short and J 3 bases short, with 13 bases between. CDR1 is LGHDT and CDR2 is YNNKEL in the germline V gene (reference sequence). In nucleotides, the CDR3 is TGTGCCAGCAGCCCTACGCTAGGGGTTGGAAACACCATATATTTT. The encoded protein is CASSPTLGVGNTIYF.